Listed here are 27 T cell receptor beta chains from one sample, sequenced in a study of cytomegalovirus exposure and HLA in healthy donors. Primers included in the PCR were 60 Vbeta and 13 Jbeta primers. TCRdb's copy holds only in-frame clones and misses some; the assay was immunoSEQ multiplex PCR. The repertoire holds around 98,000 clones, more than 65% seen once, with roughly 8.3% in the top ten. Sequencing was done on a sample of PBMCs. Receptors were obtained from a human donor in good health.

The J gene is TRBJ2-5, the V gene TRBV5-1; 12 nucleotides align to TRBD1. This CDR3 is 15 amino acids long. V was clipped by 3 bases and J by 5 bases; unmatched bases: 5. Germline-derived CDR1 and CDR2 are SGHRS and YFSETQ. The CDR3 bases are TGCGCCAGCAGCTGGGGGACAGGGGGCGCGGAGACCCAGTACTTC. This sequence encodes CASSWGTGGAETQYF.

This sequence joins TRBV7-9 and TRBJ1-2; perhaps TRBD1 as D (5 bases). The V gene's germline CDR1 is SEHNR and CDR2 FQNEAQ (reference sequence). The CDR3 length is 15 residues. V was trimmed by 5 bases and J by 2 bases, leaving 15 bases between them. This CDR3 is CASSGMAGRNYGYTF. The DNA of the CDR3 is TGTGCCAGCAGCGGTATGGCGGGACGGAACTATGGCTACACCTTC.

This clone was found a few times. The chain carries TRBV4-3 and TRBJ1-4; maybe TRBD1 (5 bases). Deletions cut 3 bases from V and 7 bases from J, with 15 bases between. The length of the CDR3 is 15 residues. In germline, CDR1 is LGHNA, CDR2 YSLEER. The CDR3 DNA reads TGCGCCAGCAGCCAGGGGAGGGGAAGGAGTGAAAAACTGTTTTTT. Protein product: CASSQGRGRSEKLFF.

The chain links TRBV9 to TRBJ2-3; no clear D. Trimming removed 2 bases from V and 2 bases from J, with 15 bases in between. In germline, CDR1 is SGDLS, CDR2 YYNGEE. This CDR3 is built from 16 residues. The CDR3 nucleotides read TGTGCCAGCAGCGTTCGGTCTCCCCCTGCCACAGATACGCAGTATTTT. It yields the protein CASSVRSPPATDTQYF.

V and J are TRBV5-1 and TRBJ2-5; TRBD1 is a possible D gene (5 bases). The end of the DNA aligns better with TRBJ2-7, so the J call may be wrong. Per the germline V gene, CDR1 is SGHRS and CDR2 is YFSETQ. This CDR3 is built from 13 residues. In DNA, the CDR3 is TGCGCCAGCAGCTTGACAGGAACCTACGAGCAGTACTTC. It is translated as CASSLTGTYEQYF.

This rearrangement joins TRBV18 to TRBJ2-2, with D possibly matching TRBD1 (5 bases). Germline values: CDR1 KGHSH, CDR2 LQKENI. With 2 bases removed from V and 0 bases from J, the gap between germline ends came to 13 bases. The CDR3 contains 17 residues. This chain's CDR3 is CASSPIQGNSNTGELFF. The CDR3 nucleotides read TGTGCCAGCTCACCAATCCAGGGCAACTCGAACACCGGGGAGCTGTTTTTT.

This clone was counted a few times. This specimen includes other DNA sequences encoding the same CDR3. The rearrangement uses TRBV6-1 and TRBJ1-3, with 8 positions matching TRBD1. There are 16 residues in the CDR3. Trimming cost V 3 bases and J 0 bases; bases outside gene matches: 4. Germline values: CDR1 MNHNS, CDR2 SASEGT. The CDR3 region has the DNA TGTGCCAGCAGTGAGACAGGGGCCAGCTCTGGAAACACCATATATTTT. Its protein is CASSETGASSGNTIYF.

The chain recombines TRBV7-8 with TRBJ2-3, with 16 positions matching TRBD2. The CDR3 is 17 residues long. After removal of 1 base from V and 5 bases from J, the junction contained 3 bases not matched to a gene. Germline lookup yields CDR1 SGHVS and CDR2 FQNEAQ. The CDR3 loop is CASSLVGLAGGGDTQYF. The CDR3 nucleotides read TGTGCCAGCAGCTTAGTGGGACTAGCGGGGGGGGGAGATACGCAGTATTTT.

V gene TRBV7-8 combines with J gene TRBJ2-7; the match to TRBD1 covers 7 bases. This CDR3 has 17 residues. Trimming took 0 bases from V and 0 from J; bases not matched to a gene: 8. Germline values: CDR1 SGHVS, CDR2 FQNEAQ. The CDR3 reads CASSLARGQTTSYEQYF. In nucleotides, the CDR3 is TGTGCCAGCAGCTTAGCCCGGGGACAGACAACCTCCTACGAGCAGTACTTC.

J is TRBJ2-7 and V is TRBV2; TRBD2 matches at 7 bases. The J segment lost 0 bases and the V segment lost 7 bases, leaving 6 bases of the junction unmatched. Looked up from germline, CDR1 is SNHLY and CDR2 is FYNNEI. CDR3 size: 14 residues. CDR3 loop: CASIGLAVSYEQYF. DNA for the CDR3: TGTGCCAGCATTGGTCTAGCGGTCTCCTACGAGCAGTACTTC.

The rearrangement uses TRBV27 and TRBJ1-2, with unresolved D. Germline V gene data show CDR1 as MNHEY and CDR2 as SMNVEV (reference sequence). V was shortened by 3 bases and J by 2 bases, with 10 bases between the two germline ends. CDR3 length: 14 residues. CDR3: CASSFRRNNYGYTF. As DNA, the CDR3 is TGTGCCAGCAGTTTTCGGAGGAACAACTATGGCTACACCTTC.

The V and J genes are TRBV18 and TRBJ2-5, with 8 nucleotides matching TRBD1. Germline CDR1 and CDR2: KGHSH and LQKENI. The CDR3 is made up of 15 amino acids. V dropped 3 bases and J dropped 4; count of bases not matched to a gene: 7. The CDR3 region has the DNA TGTGCCAGCTCACCTCTCCAGGGGGCTCCAGAGACCCAGTACTTC. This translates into CASSPLQGAPETQYF.

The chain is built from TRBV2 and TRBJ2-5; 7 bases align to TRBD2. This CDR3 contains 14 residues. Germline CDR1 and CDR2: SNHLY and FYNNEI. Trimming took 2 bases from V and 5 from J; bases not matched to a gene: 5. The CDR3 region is CASSELASGETQYF. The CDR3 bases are TGTGCCAGCAGTGAACTGGCTAGCGGTGAGACCCAGTACTTC.

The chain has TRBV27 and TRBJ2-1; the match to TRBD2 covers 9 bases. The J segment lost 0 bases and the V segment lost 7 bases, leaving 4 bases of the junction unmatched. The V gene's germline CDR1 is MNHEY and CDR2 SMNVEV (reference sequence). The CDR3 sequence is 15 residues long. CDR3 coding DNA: TGTGCCAGCACAGTTAGCGGGAGCTCCTACAATGAGCAGTTCTTC. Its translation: CASTVSGSSYNEQFF.

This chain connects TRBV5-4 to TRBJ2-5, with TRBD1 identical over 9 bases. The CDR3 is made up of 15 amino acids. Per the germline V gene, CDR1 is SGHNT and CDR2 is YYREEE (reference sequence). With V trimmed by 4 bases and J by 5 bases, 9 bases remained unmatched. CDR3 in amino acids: CASSRPGQGQETQYF. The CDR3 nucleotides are TGTGCCAGCAGCCGGCCGGGACAGGGCCAGGAGACCCAGTACTTC.

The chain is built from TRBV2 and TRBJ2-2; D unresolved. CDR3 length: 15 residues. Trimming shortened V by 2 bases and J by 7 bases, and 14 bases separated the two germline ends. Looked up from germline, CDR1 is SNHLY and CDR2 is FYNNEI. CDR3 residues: CASSERGVNNGELFF. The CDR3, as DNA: TGTGCCAGCAGTGAACGAGGTGTCAATAACGGGGAGCTGTTTTTT.

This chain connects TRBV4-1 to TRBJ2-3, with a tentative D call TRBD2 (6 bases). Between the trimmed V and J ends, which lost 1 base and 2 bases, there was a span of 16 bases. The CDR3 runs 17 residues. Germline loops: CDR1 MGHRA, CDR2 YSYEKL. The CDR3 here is CASSQGGDPGATDTQYF. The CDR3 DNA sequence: TGCGCCAGCAGCCAAGGGGGGGACCCCGGGGCCACAGATACGCAGTATTTT.

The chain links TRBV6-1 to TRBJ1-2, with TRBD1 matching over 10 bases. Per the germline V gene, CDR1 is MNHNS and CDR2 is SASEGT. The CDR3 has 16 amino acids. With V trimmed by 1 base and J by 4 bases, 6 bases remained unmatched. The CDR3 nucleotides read TGTGCCAGCAGTGAAGGTTCGGGACAGGGGCCCTATGGCTACACCTTC. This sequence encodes CASSEGSGQGPYGYTF.

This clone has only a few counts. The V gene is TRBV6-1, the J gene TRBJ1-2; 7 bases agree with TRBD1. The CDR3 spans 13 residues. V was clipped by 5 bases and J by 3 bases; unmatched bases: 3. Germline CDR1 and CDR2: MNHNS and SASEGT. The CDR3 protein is CASSRGQHYGYTF. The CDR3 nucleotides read TGTGCCAGCAGTCGGGGACAGCACTATGGCTACACCTTC.

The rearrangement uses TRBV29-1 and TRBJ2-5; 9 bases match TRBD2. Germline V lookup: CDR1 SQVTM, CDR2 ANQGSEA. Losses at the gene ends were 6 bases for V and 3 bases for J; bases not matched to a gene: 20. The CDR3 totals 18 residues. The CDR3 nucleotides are TGCAGCGTGGGGGGTCGCTGGCGGGGGGGCAGATTAGAAGAGACCCAGTACTTC. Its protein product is CSVGGRWRGGRLEETQYF.

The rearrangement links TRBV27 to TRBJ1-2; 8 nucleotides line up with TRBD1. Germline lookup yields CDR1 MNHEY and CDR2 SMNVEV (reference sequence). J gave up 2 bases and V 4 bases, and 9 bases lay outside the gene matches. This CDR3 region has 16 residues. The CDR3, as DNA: TGTGCCAGCAGTTACACGGACAGGGATTCAAACTATGGCTACACCTTC. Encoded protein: CASSYTDRDSNYGYTF.

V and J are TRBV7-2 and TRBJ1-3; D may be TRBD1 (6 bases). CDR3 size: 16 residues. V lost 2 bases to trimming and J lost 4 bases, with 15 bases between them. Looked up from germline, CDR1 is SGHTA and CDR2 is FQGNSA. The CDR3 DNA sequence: TGTGCCAGCAGCTTACGGGCGGGGGCCTGGGGAAACACCATATATTTT. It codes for CASSLRAGAWGNTIYF.

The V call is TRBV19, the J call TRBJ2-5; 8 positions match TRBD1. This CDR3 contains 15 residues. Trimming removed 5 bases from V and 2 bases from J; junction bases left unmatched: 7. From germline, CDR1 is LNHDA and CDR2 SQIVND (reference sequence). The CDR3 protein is CASSPRTGRQETQYF. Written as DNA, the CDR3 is TGTGCCAGTAGTCCGAGGACAGGGCGGCAAGAGACCCAGTACTTC.

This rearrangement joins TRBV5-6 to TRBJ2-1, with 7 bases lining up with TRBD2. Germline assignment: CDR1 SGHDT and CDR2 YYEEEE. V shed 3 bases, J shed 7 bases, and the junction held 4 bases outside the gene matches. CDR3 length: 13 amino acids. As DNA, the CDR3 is TGTGCCAGCAGCTATATTAGCGGGAATGAGCAGTTCTTC. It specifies CASSYISGNEQFF.

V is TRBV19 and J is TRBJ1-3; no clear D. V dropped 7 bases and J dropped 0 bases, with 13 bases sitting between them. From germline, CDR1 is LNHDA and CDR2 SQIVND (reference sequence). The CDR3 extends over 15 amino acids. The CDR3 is CASKEGISSGNTIYF. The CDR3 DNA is TGTGCCAGTAAAGAGGGCATAAGCTCTGGAAACACCATATATTTT.

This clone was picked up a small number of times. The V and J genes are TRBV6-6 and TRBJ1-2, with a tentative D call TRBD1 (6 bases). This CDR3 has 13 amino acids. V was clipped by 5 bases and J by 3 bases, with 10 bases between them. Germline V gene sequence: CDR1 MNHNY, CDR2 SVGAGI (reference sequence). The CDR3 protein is CASSDNRDYGYTF. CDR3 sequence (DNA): TGTGCCAGCAGTGACAACAGGGACTATGGCTACACCTTC.

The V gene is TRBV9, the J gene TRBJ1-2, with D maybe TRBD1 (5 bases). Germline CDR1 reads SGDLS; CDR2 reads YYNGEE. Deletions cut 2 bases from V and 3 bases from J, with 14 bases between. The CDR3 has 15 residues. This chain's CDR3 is CASSVRQSLDYGYTF. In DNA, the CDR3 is TGTGCCAGCAGCGTGAGACAGTCCCTGGACTATGGCTACACCTTC. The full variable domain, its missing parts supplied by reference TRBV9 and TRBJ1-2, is DSGVTQTPKHLITATGQRVTLRCSPRSGDLSVYWYQQSLDQGLQFLIQYYNGEERAKGNILERFSAQQFPDLHSELNLSSLELGDSALYFCASSVRQSLDYGYTFGSGTRLTVV.